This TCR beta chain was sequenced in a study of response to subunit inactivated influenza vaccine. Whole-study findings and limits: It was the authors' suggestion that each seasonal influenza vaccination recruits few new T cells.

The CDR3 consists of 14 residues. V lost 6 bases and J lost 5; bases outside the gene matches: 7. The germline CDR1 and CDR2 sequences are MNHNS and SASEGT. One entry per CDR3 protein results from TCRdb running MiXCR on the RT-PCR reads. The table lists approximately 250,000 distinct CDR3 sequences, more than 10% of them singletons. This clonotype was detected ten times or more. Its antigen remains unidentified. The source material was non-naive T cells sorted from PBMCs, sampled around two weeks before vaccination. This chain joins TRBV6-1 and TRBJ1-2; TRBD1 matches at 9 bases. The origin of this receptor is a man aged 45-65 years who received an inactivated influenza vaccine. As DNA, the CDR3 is TGTGCCAGCAGCCGACAGGGGGTTTGGTATGGCTACACCTTC. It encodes CASSRQGVWYGYTF.